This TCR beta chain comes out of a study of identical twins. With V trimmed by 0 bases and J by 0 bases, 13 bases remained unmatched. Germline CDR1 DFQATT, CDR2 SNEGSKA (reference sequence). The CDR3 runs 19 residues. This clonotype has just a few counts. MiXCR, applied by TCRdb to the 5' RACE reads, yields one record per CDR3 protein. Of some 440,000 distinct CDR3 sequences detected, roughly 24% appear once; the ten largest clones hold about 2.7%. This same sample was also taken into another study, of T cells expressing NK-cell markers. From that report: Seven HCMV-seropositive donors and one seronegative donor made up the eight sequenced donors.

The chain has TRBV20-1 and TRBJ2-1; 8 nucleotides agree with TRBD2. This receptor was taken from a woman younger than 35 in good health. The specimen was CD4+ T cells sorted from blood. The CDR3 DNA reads TGCAGTGCTAGAGATCACGGACTAGCAAAGGGAAGCTCCTACAATGAGCAGTTCTTC. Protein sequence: CSARDHGLAKGSSYNEQFF.